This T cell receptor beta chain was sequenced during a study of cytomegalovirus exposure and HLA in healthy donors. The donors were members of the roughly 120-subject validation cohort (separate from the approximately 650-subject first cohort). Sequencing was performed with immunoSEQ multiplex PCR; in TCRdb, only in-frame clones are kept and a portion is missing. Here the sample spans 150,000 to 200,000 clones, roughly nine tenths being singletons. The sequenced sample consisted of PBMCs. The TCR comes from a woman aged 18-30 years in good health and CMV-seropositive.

The CDR3 DNA sequence: TGCGCCAGCAGCCGGGCGGTGACAGGGGGCTTTGGAGGCTACACCTTC. Its translation: CASSRAVTGGFGGYTF. The chain recombines TRBV4-1 with TRBJ1-2; 10 bases agree with TRBD1. The V gene end was trimmed by 4 bases and the J gene end by 8 bases; junction bases not matched to a gene: 13. CDR3 size: 16 residues. CDR1 is MGHRA and CDR2 is YSYEKL in the germline V gene.